This record covers a single T cell receptor beta chain. The data originate from a study of STAT5B mutations in CD4+ large granular lymphocyte leukemia. The survey-level immunoSEQ assay was used. TCRdb's table, derived via immunoSEQ multiplex PCR, lists solely in-frame clones and lacks some. The table shows about 28,000 clones, with about 69% occurring only once. This clonotype originated in a human donor in good health. Material: CD4+ T cells from blood buffy coats.

In DNA form, the CDR3 reads TGTGCCAGCAGTGACCTGAACTACAATGAGCAGTTCTTC. Its translation is CASSDLNYNEQFF. This chain connects TRBV27 to TRBJ2-1, with unresolved D. This CDR3 has 13 residues. With 5 bases removed from V and 3 bases from J, the gap between germline ends came to 8 bases. Germline V CDR1 and CDR2: MNHEY, SMNVEV (reference sequence).